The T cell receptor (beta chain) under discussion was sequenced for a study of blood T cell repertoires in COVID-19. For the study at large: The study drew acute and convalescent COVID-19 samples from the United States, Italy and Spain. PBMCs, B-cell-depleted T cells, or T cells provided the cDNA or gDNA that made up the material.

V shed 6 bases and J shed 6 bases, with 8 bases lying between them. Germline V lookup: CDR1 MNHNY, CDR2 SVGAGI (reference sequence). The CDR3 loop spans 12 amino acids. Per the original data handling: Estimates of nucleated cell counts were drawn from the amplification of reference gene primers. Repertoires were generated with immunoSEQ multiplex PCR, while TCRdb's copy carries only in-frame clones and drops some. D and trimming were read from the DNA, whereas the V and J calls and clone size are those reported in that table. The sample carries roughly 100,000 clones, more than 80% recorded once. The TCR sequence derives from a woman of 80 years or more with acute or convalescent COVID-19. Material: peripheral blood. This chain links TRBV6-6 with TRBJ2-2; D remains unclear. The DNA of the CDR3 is TGTGCCAGCAGACCTGGGCCCGGGGAGCTGTTTTTT. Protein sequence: CASRPGPGELFF.